This T cell receptor beta chain stems from a study of blood T cells in healthy people across ages. The authors ran a second PCR of about 6 to 11 cycles using a sample-barcoded 5' primer and a J-beta primer mix. A template-switch adaptor containing 12 random nucleotides labeled each cDNA molecule. TCRdb re-analysed the 5' RACE reads in MiXCR, keeping a single row per CDR3 protein. The table records hundreds of thousands of distinct CDR3 sequences, about 21% of them present only once. There are a few counts of this clonotype. Its antigen is unknown. Study results and caveats: There were more naive CD4+ cells and higher diversity in long-lived donors than in aged donors.

Per the germline V gene, CDR1 is MNHEY and CDR2 is SVGAGI. The germline V and J ends were trimmed by 3 bases and 6 bases, with 11 bases remaining between them. This CDR3 region has 13 residues. Extraction of total RNA produced a minimum of 5.5 micrograms from each sample. The TCR originated in a man aged 65-85 years in good health. Sequencing was carried out using blood. V is TRBV6-5 and J is TRBJ1-1; no reliable D call. For the CDR3, the DNA is TGTGCCAGCAGTTATCAGGTTCGATCTGAAGCTTTCTTT. It codes for CASSYQVRSEAFF.